This entry lists 9 T cell receptor beta chains sequenced from one sample in a study of cytomegalovirus exposure and HLA in healthy donors. PCR primers comprised 60 Vbeta and 13 Jbeta primers. TCRdb keeps only in-frame clones here, not all; method: immunoSEQ multiplex PCR. The sample totals fewer than 150,000 clones. The sample was PBMCs. The receptors stem from a woman between 55 and 75 years old in good health and CMV-seronegative.

The chain recombines TRBV28 with TRBJ2-7; possibly TRBD2 for D (6 bases). Germline V gene data show CDR1 as MDHEN and CDR2 as SYDVKM. Trimming removed 7 bases from V and 3 bases from J, with 16 bases in between. This CDR3 spans 14 amino acids. The CDR3: CASKEIAEHYEQYF. The DNA for the CDR3 is TGTGCCAGCAAGGAGATAGCGGAACACTACGAGCAGTACTTC.

The chain employs TRBV21-1 and TRBJ2-7; TRBD1, the D gene given by the table, was not confirmed from the DNA. TRBV21-1 is assigned pseudogene status. The CDR3 has 15 amino acids. CDR3 sequence reads: CASSGLQGIFYEQYF. CDR3 nucleotides: TGTGCCAGCAGCGGCCTACAGGGGATTTTCTACGAGCAGTACTTC.

The chain has TRBV7-9 and TRBJ2-7, with D possibly being TRBD2 (6 bases). Trimming stripped 5 bases from V and 4 bases from J, with 12 bases between. Germline CDR1 SEHNR, CDR2 FQNEAQ (reference sequence). CDR3 length equals 13 residues. The CDR3 nucleotides read TGTGCCAGCAGCCGCCTGGGGGGATACGAGCAGTACTTC. As protein: CASSRLGGYEQYF.

V is TRBV6-1 and J is TRBJ1-5; the match to TRBD1 covers 7 bases. Looked up from germline, CDR1 is MNHNS and CDR2 is SASEGT. Trimming removed 8 bases from V and 4 bases from J; junction bases left unmatched: 11. There are 15 residues in the CDR3. The CDR3 sequence is CASRRGGTENQPQHF. Here the CDR3 DNA reads TGTGCCAGCCGTCGGGGCGGGACAGAGAATCAGCCCCAGCATTTT.

V usage is TRBV27 and J usage is TRBJ2-1, with 10 nucleotides matching TRBD1. V lost 7 bases and J lost 6; bases outside the gene matches: 9. The V gene's germline CDR1 is MNHEY and CDR2 SMNVEV (reference sequence). This CDR3 has 15 amino acids. The CDR3 spells CASIKWDRGGNEQFF. In DNA, the CDR3 is TGTGCCAGCATCAAGTGGGACAGGGGAGGCAATGAGCAGTTCTTC.

The chain is built from TRBV7-8 and TRBJ2-3; 9 nucleotides match TRBD2. Germline CDR1 and CDR2: SGHVS and FQNEAQ. The CDR3 runs 16 residues. The ends lost 5 bases at V and 4 bases at J; junction bases unmatched: 10. The CDR3 region is CASSVSSGIMADTQYF. DNA of the CDR3: TGTGCCAGCAGCGTCTCTAGCGGGATAATGGCAGATACGCAGTATTTT. Together with reference TRBV7-8 and TRBJ2-3, the CDR3 gives the full variable domain: GAGVSQSPRYKVAKRGQDVALRCDPISGHVSLFWYQQALGQGPEFLTYFQNEAQLDKSGLPSDRFFAERPEGSVSTLKIQRTQQEDSAVYLCASSVSSGIMADTQYFGPGTRLTVL.

This rearrangement joins TRBV28 to TRBJ1-5; D is undetermined. Germline CDR1 reads MDHEN; CDR2 reads SYDVKM. V lost 2 bases and J lost 7, with 9 bases in between. The CDR3 covers 13 residues. The chain's CDR3 is CASSLQNLQPQHF. The CDR3 DNA is TGTGCCAGCAGTTTACAGAATCTGCAGCCCCAGCATTTT.

V usage is TRBV5-1 and J usage is TRBJ1-5; TRBD1 matches 7 bases. The CDR3 length is 15 residues. The germline V gene encodes CDR1 SGHRS and CDR2 YFSETQ. Trimming removed 4 bases from V and 0 bases from J; junction bases left unmatched: 4. In DNA form, the CDR3 reads TGCGCCAGCAGCGCTACAGGGGCTAGCAATCAGCCCCAGCATTTT. Translating it yields CASSATGASNQPQHF.

The chain carries TRBV5-1 and TRBJ2-7; TRBD1 matches 12 bases. Looked up from germline, CDR1 is SGHRS and CDR2 is YFSETQ. With 5 bases clipped from V and 5 bases from J, the junction kept 5 bases outside the gene matches. The CDR3 has 14 residues. The CDR3 nucleotides are TGCGCCAGCAGACCCGGGACAGGGGGCAACGAGCAGTACTTC. The encoded protein is CASRPGTGGNEQYF.